This TCR beta chain is drawn from a study of T cell responses to AZD1222 COVID-19 vaccine. Germline CDR1 SEHNR, CDR2 FQNEAQ (reference sequence). The CDR3 runs to 15 residues. V lost 2 bases to trimming and J lost 6 bases, with 11 bases between them. Clones were read by immunoSEQ multiplex PCR, and TCRdb kept only the in-frame ones, dropping some. The repertoire holds about 110,000 clones, with about 90% as singletons. The sample consisted of peripheral blood, taken 28 days after the second AZD1222 dose. J is TRBJ1-6 and V is TRBV7-9; D is undetermined. The sequence was collected from an adult who received the AZD1222 COVID-19 vaccine. CDR3 amino acids: CASSLREEGNSPLHF. The CDR3 nucleotides are TGTGCCAGCAGCTTAAGGGAAGAGGGTAATTCACCCCTCCACTTT.